Sequencing of this T cell receptor (beta chain) was carried out in a study of T cells in Graves' hyperthyroidism and ophthalmopathy. In its sample, this clonotype was seen many times. This CDR3 has 13 residues. Trimming cost V 5 bases and J 2 bases, with 13 bases left between them. Germline values: CDR1 SQVTM, CDR2 ANQGSEA. RNA transcripts were the template for amplifying TCR beta CDR3 regions. A set of HTBI primers served as the primers for a first-round RT-PCR of the TCR CDR3. TCRdb passed the multiplex PCR reads through MiXCR, listing each CDR3 protein once. The data contain tens of thousands of distinct CDR3 sequences, roughly half of them singletons.

Sequencing input: peripheral blood or thyroid tissue (not recorded which). The chain recombines TRBV29-1 with TRBJ2-7; a possible D gene is TRBD1 (5 bases). The clonotype originates from a young man with Graves' hyperthyroidism. The CDR3 nucleotides are TGCAGCGTTCCCCAGGACACAGCCTACGAGCAGTACTTC. The encoded protein is CSVPQDTAYEQYF.